These 27 T cell receptor beta chains came from one sample sequenced in a study of blood T cell repertoires in COVID-19. Repertoires were generated with immunoSEQ multiplex PCR, while TCRdb's copy carries only in-frame clones and drops some. The sample has 300,000 or so clones, approximately 88% seen once. The specimen was peripheral blood. These receptors all come from a man aged 18 to 29 who had recovered from COVID-19.

This chain uses TRBV6-2 or TRBV6-3 with TRBJ1-1, with 7 bases that match TRBD1. Germline values: CDR1 MNHEY, CDR2 SVGEGT. V was clipped by 5 bases and J by 0 bases; unmatched bases: 0. This CDR3 contains 13 residues. The CDR3 region is CASSTGVNTEAFF. The CDR3 coding sequence is TGTGCCAGCAGTACAGGGGTGAACACTGAAGCTTTCTTT.

The gene calls are TRBV15 and TRBJ2-1; the match to TRBD2 covers 11 bases. After removal of 7 bases from V and 5 bases from J, the junction contained 7 bases not matched to a gene. Germline CDR1 reads LNHNV; CDR2 reads YYDKDF (reference sequence). This CDR3 spans 15 amino acids. CDR3 residues: CATTVGTSGNNEQFF. As DNA, the CDR3 is TGTGCCACCACCGTTGGGACTAGCGGCAACAATGAGCAGTTCTTC.

The chain employs TRBV27 and TRBJ1-2; 7 positions match TRBD1. The CDR3 runs to 15 residues. Trimming took 3 bases from V and 3 from J; bases not matched to a gene: 7. CDR1 is MNHEY, CDR2 SMNVEV, per germline (reference sequence). This chain's CDR3 is CASSLDRRIDYGYTF. CDR3 DNA: TGTGCCAGCAGTTTGGACAGGAGGATCGACTATGGCTACACCTTC.

The CDR3 DNA reads as TGTGCCAGCCGTTTGGACAGCCCCACCGTTTATGGCTACACCTTC. The encoded protein is CASRLDSPTVYGYTF. The chain carries TRBV2 and TRBJ1-2; tentatively, D is TRBD1 (6 bases). The CDR3 is 15 residues long. V lost 8 bases to trimming and J lost 5 bases, with 21 bases between them. The germline gives CDR1 SNHLY, CDR2 FYNNEI.

The chain recombines TRBV2 with TRBJ1-2; TRBD1 aligns across 9 bases. Losses at the gene ends were 4 bases for V and 3 bases for J; bases not matched to a gene: 6. Germline loops: CDR1 SNHLY, CDR2 FYNNEI. The CDR3 runs to 15 residues. The CDR3 coding sequence is TGTGCCAGCAGTGTACCACGGGACAGGGACTATGGCTACACCTTC. Its translation: CASSVPRDRDYGYTF.

V usage is TRBV10-3 and J usage is TRBJ2-3; 14 bases are shared with TRBD2. CDR1 and CDR2 (germline): ENHRY, SYGVKD. The CDR3 spans 18 residues. J was trimmed by 6 bases and V by 0 bases; bases with no gene match: 8. CDR3 residues: CAISESRLAGGLGDTQYF. CDR3 DNA: TGTGCCATCAGTGAGTCGAGACTAGCGGGGGGGCTCGGTGATACGCAGTATTTT.

The chain links TRBV5-4 to TRBJ1-3; 7 bases agree with TRBD1. This CDR3 contains 15 residues. The germline CDR1 and CDR2 sequences are SGHNT and YYREEE (reference sequence). V shed 4 bases, J shed 0 bases, and the junction held 4 bases outside the gene matches. Here the CDR3 reads CASSIGTASGNTIYF. The CDR3 nucleotides are TGTGCCAGCAGCATTGGGACAGCCTCTGGAAACACCATATATTTT.

The rearrangement uses TRBV5-8 and TRBJ1-4; possibly TRBD1 for D (6 bases). CDR3 size: 17 residues. Germline V gives CDR1 SGHTS, CDR2 YDEGEE. V shed 1 base and J shed 0 bases, with 13 bases lying between them. The CDR3 DNA sequence: TGTGCCAGCAGCTTGCTCCGGGACACCGCAACTAATGAAAAACTGTTTTTT. It yields the protein CASSLLRDTATNEKLFF.

The rearrangement links TRBV7-9 to TRBJ1-5, with D tentatively TRBD1 (6 bases). The germline V gene has CDR1 SEHNR and CDR2 FQNEAQ (reference sequence). CDR3 length: 15 amino acids. V was pared by 3 bases and J by 0 bases, with 9 bases between. CDR3 nucleotides: TGTGCCAGCAGCTTGGGGGACACTAGCAATCAGCCCCAGCATTTT. Protein product: CASSLGDTSNQPQHF.

This clone was seen only once. The chain uses TRBV19 and TRBJ2-1, with TRBD2 matching 12 bases. Germline assignment: CDR1 LNHDA and CDR2 SQIVND (reference sequence). Trimming took 4 bases from V and 6 from J; bases not matched to a gene: 19. The CDR3 is made up of 20 amino acids. The CDR3: CASSRLAGGRDYPNPNEQFF. CDR3 sequence (DNA): TGTGCCAGTAGTAGGCTAGCGGGAGGGCGGGATTACCCTAACCCCAATGAGCAGTTCTTC. Using reference TRBV19 and TRBJ2-1 for the parts outside the CDR3, the full variable domain is DGGITQSPKYLFRKEGQNVTLSCEQNLNHDAMYWYRQDPGQGLRLIYYSQIVNDFQKGDIAEGYSVSREKKESFPLTVTSAQKNPTAFYLCASSRLAGGRDYPNPNEQFFGPGTRLTVL.

This sequence joins TRBV7-9 and TRBJ1-2; 8 positions agree with TRBD1. Germline V lookup: CDR1 SEHNR, CDR2 FQNEAQ (reference sequence). The CDR3 runs to 13 residues. Trimming at V came to 4 bases and at J to 4 bases, leaving 2 bases not matched to a gene. The CDR3 coding sequence is TGTGCCAGCAGCTCCGGACAGGGCTATGGCTACACCTTC. It translates to CASSSGQGYGYTF. Drawing the rest from reference TRBV7-9 and TRBJ1-2, the complete variable domain is DTGVSQNPRHKITKRGQNVTFRCDPISEHNRLYWYRQTLGQGPEFLTYFQNEAQLEKSRLLSDRFSAERPKGSFSTLEIQRTEQGDSAMYLCASSSGQGYGYTFGSGTRLTVV.

V gene TRBV27 combines with J gene TRBJ2-7; TRBD1 matches at 9 bases. Germline V gene lookup returns CDR1 MNHEY and CDR2 SMNVEV (reference sequence). The V and J ends lost 6 bases and 4 bases, in that order; junction bases with no gene match: 7. CDR3 length: 14 amino acids. The CDR3, as DNA: TGTGCCAGCAGCCGAGCGGGACAGGGTTACGAGCAGTACTTC. The encoded protein is CASSRAGQGYEQYF.

This chain uses TRBV18 with TRBJ1-4; D may be TRBD1 (6 bases). CDR3 size: 15 residues. Trimming pared 2 bases from V and 7 bases from J, leaving 14 bases between. CDR1 and CDR2 from the germline V gene are KGHSH and LQKENI. CDR3 region: CASSPRGTLGEKLFF. For the CDR3, the DNA is TGTGCCAGCTCACCAAGGGGGACCCTAGGTGAAAAACTGTTTTTT.

The chain couples TRBV7-3 to TRBJ1-5; no clear D gene. This CDR3 has 16 amino acids. The germline V gene has CDR1 SGHTA and CDR2 FQGTGA. Trimming left V 2 bases short and J 4 bases short, with 15 bases between. The CDR3 DNA reads as TGTGCCAGCAGCTTAGGCCGGGGTTATGGGAATCAGCCCCAGCATTTT. Residues: CASSLGRGYGNQPQHF.

The chain joins TRBV25-1 to TRBJ1-2; D is unresolved. The germline V gene has CDR1 MGHDK and CDR2 SYGVNS. There are 17 residues in the CDR3. V was pared by 4 bases and J by 1 base, with 19 bases between. The CDR3 DNA reads as TGTGCCAGCAGTGCCTCCCCGTCCGGACTGAGTAACTATGGCTACACCTTC. Protein product: CASSASPSGLSNYGYTF.

V usage is TRBV27 and J usage is TRBJ2-7; D is possibly TRBD1 (6 bases). The CDR3 is 15 amino acids. Trimming left V 7 bases short and J 3 bases short, with 19 bases between. CDR1 and CDR2 from the germline V gene are MNHEY and SMNVEV (reference sequence). The CDR3: CASILRPGAGYEQYF. CDR3 bases: TGTGCCAGCATCCTTAGGCCAGGGGCCGGCTACGAGCAGTACTTC.

This sequence joins TRBV10-3 and TRBJ1-1; tentative D call: TRBD1 (5 bases). V lost 8 bases and J lost 4, with 20 bases in between. The CDR3 totals 15 residues. Germline CDR1 ENHRY, CDR2 SYGVKD. The CDR3 is CAISGGAQSRTEAFF. In nucleotides, the CDR3 is TGTGCCATCTCTGGTGGGGCCCAGTCTCGCACTGAAGCTTTCTTT.

The V and J genes are TRBV4-1 and TRBJ1-4; weak D call: TRBD1 (6 bases). The CDR3 loop spans 16 amino acids. The ends were cut back, 3 bases at V and 0 bases at J, with 11 bases in the middle. Germline CDR1 and CDR2: MGHRA and YSYEKL. The CDR3 DNA follows: TGCGCCAGCAGCCAGGGGGCGCAGGCAACTAATGAAAAACTGTTTTTT. Translating it yields CASSQGAQATNEKLFF.

The chain employs TRBV4-2 and TRBJ1-1, with a tentative D call TRBD1 (6 bases). This CDR3 has 14 amino acids. Trimming removed 5 bases from V and 1 base from J, with 11 bases in between. The germline V gene encodes CDR1 LGHNA and CDR2 YNFKEQ. CDR3 region: CASSWDTQNTEAFF. CDR3 DNA: TGTGCCAGCAGCTGGGACACCCAGAACACTGAAGCTTTCTTT.

The gene calls are TRBV12-3 or TRBV12-4 and TRBJ1-5, with TRBD1 as a possible D gene (5 bases). The V and J ends lost 6 bases and 6 bases respectively, with 12 bases between them. The CDR3 extends over 13 amino acids. The CDR3 loop reads CASSWGVGQPQHF. The CDR3 DNA reads TGTGCCAGCAGCTGGGGCGTGGGTCAGCCCCAGCATTTT.

The chain links TRBV5-1 to TRBJ2-7; weak D call: TRBD2 (7 bases). V was trimmed by 1 base and J by 4 bases, leaving 18 bases between them. Germline assignment: CDR1 SGHRS and CDR2 YFSETQ. The CDR3 length is 16 residues. The CDR3 coding sequence is TGCGCCAGCAGCTTGATCGGGGGGCCGCCGAGTTACGAGCAGTACTTC. This gives the protein CASSLIGGPPSYEQYF.

V gene TRBV9 combines with J gene TRBJ2-2; D unclear. The germline CDR1 and CDR2 sequences are SGDLS and YYNGEE. CDR3 length: 14 residues. The V and J ends lost 3 bases and 4 bases respectively, with 10 bases between them. The CDR3 coding sequence is TGTGCCAGCAGCGCGAGGATCCCCACCGGGGAGCTGTTTTTT. Protein product: CASSARIPTGELFF. Combining the CDR3 with reference TRBV9 and TRBJ2-2 gives the whole variable domain DSGVTQTPKHLITATGQRVTLRCSPRSGDLSVYWYQQSLDQGLQFLIQYYNGEERAKGNILERFSAQQFPDLHSELNLSSLELGDSALYFCASSARIPTGELFFGEGSRLTVL.

This clone has just a few counts. The chain carries TRBV2 and TRBJ2-7; TRBD1 might be the D (6 bases). V lost 4 bases to trimming and J lost 3 bases, with 10 bases between them. This CDR3 region has 13 residues. The germline V gene encodes CDR1 SNHLY and CDR2 FYNNEI. This CDR3 is CASSGNRVYEQYF. The CDR3 nucleotides are TGTGCCAGCAGTGGAAACAGGGTCTACGAGCAGTACTTC.

This CDR3 is CASSTRLAGRSYEQYF. The CDR3 DNA is TGTGCCAGCAGCACCCGACTAGCGGGACGCTCCTACGAGCAGTACTTC. The chain employs TRBV11-2 and TRBJ2-7; 11 nucleotides agree with TRBD2. The J segment lost 0 bases and the V segment lost 5 bases, leaving 6 bases of the junction unmatched. The CDR3 sequence is 16 residues long. Germline V lookup: CDR1 SGHAT, CDR2 FQNNGV.

The chain joins TRBV5-6 to TRBJ1-1; TRBD1 might be the D (5 bases). This CDR3 is 18 amino acids long. Germline V gene data show CDR1 as SGHDT and CDR2 as YYEEEE. V lost 2 bases and J 2 bases, leaving 22 bases between the germline ends. The CDR3 nucleotides are TGTGCCAGCAGCTTACTCGGGACTAAAGGACGGTTAAACACTGAAGCTTTCTTT. It translates to CASSLLGTKGRLNTEAFF.

The chain carries TRBV19 and TRBJ1-2, with D unclear. Trimming stripped 6 bases from V and 8 bases from J, with 25 bases between. This CDR3 comprises 16 residues. Germline loops: CDR1 LNHDA, CDR2 SQIVND (reference sequence). CDR3 sequence (DNA): TGTGCCAGTAGCCTGGGGAGTAATGGGCCGATGGGAGGCTACACCTTC. Translated, it gives CASSLGSNGPMGGYTF. The full variable domain, rest sourced from reference TRBV19 and TRBJ1-2, is DGGITQSPKYLFRKEGQNVTLSCEQNLNHDAMYWYRQDPGQGLRLIYYSQIVNDFQKGDIAEGYSVSREKKESFPLTVTSAQKNPTAFYLCASSLGSNGPMGGYTFGSGTRLTVV.

The J gene is TRBJ1-2, the V gene TRBV15; D might be TRBD1 (6 bases). Germline values: CDR1 LNHNV, CDR2 YYDKDF (reference sequence). The V end was cut by 3 bases, the J end by 2 bases, with 19 bases between. This CDR3 region has 17 residues. CDR3 nucleotides: TGTGCCACCAGCAGCCGGAGAGCGGGACACTTAAACTATGGCTACACCTTC. Translation gives CATSSRRAGHLNYGYTF.